The 6 T cell receptor beta chains listed next were all sequenced from one sample in a study of T cell responses to AZD1222 COVID-19 vaccine. Clones were read by immunoSEQ multiplex PCR, and TCRdb kept only the in-frame ones, dropping some. The repertoire includes 100,000 to 150,000 clones, about 88% of them detected once, and around 30% sits in the top ten. The sequencing used peripheral blood, collected on day 0 of AZD1222 vaccination. The receptors derive from an adult in good health.

This clone was observed a single time. The chain has TRBV6-2 or TRBV6-3 and TRBJ1-5; D is unresolved. This CDR3 spans 15 amino acids. V was trimmed by 2 bases and J by 4 bases, leaving 12 bases between them. Germline values: CDR1 MNHEY, CDR2 SVGEGT. The CDR3 sequence is CASSYARLSNQPQHF. CDR3 coding DNA: TGTGCCAGCAGTTACGCCCGACTGAGTAATCAGCCCCAGCATTTT.

This CDR3 reads CASSPVTGDTQYF. The CDR3, as DNA: TGTGCCAGTAGCCCGGTGACAGGAGATACGCAGTATTTT. The rearrangement uses TRBV19 and TRBJ2-3, with D possibly TRBD1 on 6 matching bases. The CDR3 is 13 residues long. The germline V gene encodes CDR1 LNHDA and CDR2 SQIVND (reference sequence). V was shortened by 6 bases and J by 5 bases, with 12 bases between the two germline ends.

The chain employs TRBV12-3 or TRBV12-4 and TRBJ1-2; the D is unclear. The CDR3 runs to 11 residues. With 1 base removed from V and 8 bases from J, the gap between germline ends came to 5 bases. CDR3 DNA sequence: TGTGCCAGCAGTTTAGGGGGAGGCTACACCTTC. Translation: CASSLGGGYTF.

The rearrangement uses TRBV6-5 and TRBJ2-3; D unresolved. The CDR3 totals 13 residues. Germline V gene lookup returns CDR1 MNHEY and CDR2 SVGAGI. Trimming stripped 0 bases from V and 6 bases from J, with 7 bases between. The CDR3: CASSYSSSDTQYF. In DNA, the CDR3 is TGTGCCAGCAGTTACTCGTCCTCGGATACGCAGTATTTT.

The chain combines TRBV12-3 or TRBV12-4 with TRBJ2-1; D ambiguous. This CDR3 comprises 12 residues. Trimming removed 3 bases from V and 10 bases from J, with 10 bases in between. The CDR3 DNA is TGTGCCAGCAGTTTTATATACGGGGAGCAGTTCTTC. Amino acid sequence: CASSFIYGEQFF.

This chain connects TRBV7-6 to TRBJ2-1; D tentatively reads TRBD1 or TRBD2 (6 bases each). The CDR3 loop spans 17 amino acids. V was cut by 5 bases and J by 0 bases, with 17 bases left in between. CDR1 SGHVS and CDR2 FNYEAQ come from the germline V gene. CDR3 loop: CASSTPRDTYSYNEQFF. Written as DNA, the CDR3 is TGTGCCAGCAGCACCCCGCGGGACACCTACTCCTACAATGAGCAGTTCTTC.